The 32 T cell receptor beta chains below were found in one sample sequenced in a study of Tregs in tolerant kidney transplant recipients. Method: immunoSEQ multiplex PCR; TCRdb's copy keeps in-frame clones and lacks some. The sample carries under 80,000 clones, 80% to 90% recorded once. The source was Tregs from blood, collected before the transplant. The origin of the receptors is a human donor who received a combined kidney and bone marrow transplant.

This clone came up once. V is TRBV9 and J is TRBJ1-5, with D uncertain. This CDR3 is 13 amino acids long. Trimming stripped 4 bases from V and 4 bases from J, with 9 bases between. Germline CDR1 SGDLS, CDR2 YYNGEE. The CDR3 DNA is TGTGCCAGCAGCCCCCACCCGAATCAGCCCCAGCATTTT. Translating it yields CASSPHPNQPQHF.

The chain is built from TRBV29-1 and TRBJ2-1; possibly TRBD1 or TRBD2 for D (5 bases each). The CDR3 is 12 residues long. The germline V gene encodes CDR1 SQVTM and CDR2 ANQGSEA. V lost 6 bases and J 6 bases, leaving 12 bases between the germline ends. CDR3: CSVRDGFNEQFF. For the CDR3, the DNA is TGCAGCGTCAGGGACGGATTCAATGAGCAGTTCTTC.

With regard to this clone: At one end the junction does not follow the germline gene, possibly because of a read error. J is TRBJ2-7 and V is TRBV5-4; 7 bases match TRBD2. Germline V lookup: CDR1 SGHNT, CDR2 YYREEE (reference sequence). There are 15 residues in the CDR3. CDR3 sequence: CASSPSLAASYEQYF. CDR3 nucleotides: TGCGCCAGCAGCCCGTCTCTAGCGGCCTCCTACGAGCAGTACTTC.

The chain links TRBV30 to TRBJ2-7, with D maybe TRBD2 (5 bases). There are 12 residues in the CDR3. CDR1 and CDR2 from the germline V gene are GTSNPN and SVGIG (reference sequence). This CDR3 reads CAGVGGNYEQYF. The CDR3 bases are TGTGCGGGCGTAGGAGGAAACTACGAGCAGTACTTC. The complete variable domain, with remaining parts taken from reference TRBV30 and TRBJ2-7, reads SQTIHQWPATLVQPVGSPLSLECTVEGTSNPNLYWYRQAAGRGLQLLFYSVGIGQISSEVPQNLSASRPQDRQFILSSKKLLLSDSGFYLCAGVGGNYEQYFGPGTRLTVT.

The chain has TRBV6-5 and TRBJ2-7; TRBD1 matches at 7 bases. The CDR3 spans 14 residues. V dropped 4 bases and J dropped 3; count of bases not matched to a gene: 6. Per the germline V gene, CDR1 is MNHEY and CDR2 is SVGAGI. The CDR3 here is CASSSRTGSYEQYF. The CDR3 nucleotides are TGTGCCAGCAGTTCCCGGACAGGCAGCTACGAGCAGTACTTC.

The rearrangement links TRBV27 to TRBJ2-2; 10 bases fit TRBD2. This CDR3 has 16 residues. V trimming: 2 bases; J trimming: 4 bases; junction bases outside the gene matches: 4. Germline lookup yields CDR1 MNHEY and CDR2 SMNVEV (reference sequence). The CDR3 loop is CASSLRGLALTGELFF. CDR3 DNA sequence: TGTGCCAGCAGTTTACGGGGACTAGCGCTCACCGGGGAGCTGTTTTTT.

The gene calls are TRBV29-1 and TRBJ2-1; TRBD2 might be the D (5 bases). The CDR3 contains 13 residues. Trimming stripped 4 bases from V and 0 bases from J, with 7 bases between. Per the germline V gene, CDR1 is SQVTM and CDR2 is ANQGSEA. CDR3 region: CSVVEGSYNEQFF. DNA of the CDR3: TGCAGCGTTGTTGAGGGCTCCTACAATGAGCAGTTCTTC.

The CDR3 DNA follows: TGCGCCAGCAGTCAGGGACAGGGGAGCACTGAAGCTTTCTTT. Its protein is CASSQGQGSTEAFF. This chain connects TRBV4-1 to TRBJ1-1, with 10 bases aligning to TRBD1. From germline, CDR1 is MGHRA and CDR2 YSYEKL. CDR3 length equals 14 residues. V was pared by 6 bases and J by 4 bases, with 5 bases of the junction left unmatched.

This clone appeared a single time. The chain couples TRBV19 to TRBJ2-1; maybe TRBD2 (5 bases). V was cut by 3 bases and J by 2 bases, with 5 bases left in between. CDR3 length equals 13 residues. CDR1 LNHDA and CDR2 SQIVND come from the germline V gene (reference sequence). CDR3: CASSIGTYNEQFF. For the CDR3, the DNA is TGTGCCAGTAGTATCGGGACCTACAATGAGCAGTTCTTC. Together with reference TRBV19 and TRBJ2-1, the CDR3 gives the full variable domain: DGGITQSPKYLFRKEGQNVTLSCEQNLNHDAMYWYRQDPGQGLRLIYYSQIVNDFQKGDIAEGYSVSREKKESFPLTVTSAQKNPTAFYLCASSIGTYNEQFFGPGTRLTVL.

The rearrangement uses TRBV27 and TRBJ2-3; no firm D call. Per germline, CDR1 MNHEY and CDR2 SMNVEV (reference sequence). The CDR3 totals 13 residues. V was pared by 6 bases and J by 2 bases, with 9 bases between. The CDR3 region is CASSQTLTDTQYF. The CDR3 DNA sequence: TGTGCCAGCAGCCAAACACTCACAGATACGCAGTATTTT.

Concerning this clone itself: Its ends do not fully match the called genes, so a read error is possible. The rearrangement links TRBV2 to TRBJ1-2, with D possibly matching TRBD1 (6 bases). This CDR3 spans 13 amino acids. Germline values: CDR1 SNHLY, CDR2 FYNNEI. CDR3 bases: TGTGCCAGCACCCTGCCTAGCAGGGCTGAGGGGGACTTC. Encoded protein: CASTLPSRAEGDF.

This rearrangement joins TRBV7-9 to TRBJ1-2; D gene ambiguous. Per germline, CDR1 SEHNR and CDR2 FQNEAQ (reference sequence). This CDR3 is built from 17 residues. The V end was cut by 1 base, the J end by 0 bases, with 15 bases between. CDR3 DNA: TGTGCCAGCAGCTTAGGCGGCAGTAGGGAGCCTAACTATGGCTACACCTTC. Protein sequence: CASSLGGSREPNYGYTF. Full variable domain (outside the CDR3, taken from reference TRBV7-9 and TRBJ1-2): DTGVSQNPRHKITKRGQNVTFRCDPISEHNRLYWYRQTLGQGPEFLTYFQNEAQLEKSRLLSDRFSAERPKGSFSTLEIQRTEQGDSAMYLCASSLGGSREPNYGYTFGSGTRLTVV.

The CDR3 protein is CASSFHHYTGASGNTIYF. The CDR3 DNA reads TGCGCCAGCAGCTTCCATCATTACACAGGGGCCTCTGGAAACACCATATATTTT. This sequence joins TRBV5-1 and TRBJ1-3; 7 bases match TRBD1. The germline V gene has CDR1 SGHRS and CDR2 YFSETQ. The CDR3 sequence is 18 residues long. V was pared by 2 bases and J by 0 bases, with 11 bases of the junction left unmatched.

V gene TRBV11-3 combines with J gene TRBJ2-7; D assignment may be TRBD1 or TRBD2 (5 bases each). There are 15 residues in the CDR3. Trimming took 6 bases from V and 6 from J, leaving 21 bases between them. Germline V gene data show CDR1 as SGHNT and CDR2 as YENEEA. The CDR3 DNA reads as TGTGCCAGCAGTCGTAACGGGGCTGCAGGGTCCGAGCAGTACTTC. It codes for CASSRNGAAGSEQYF.

The chain employs TRBV7-6 and TRBJ1-6; D uncertain. The CDR3 consists of 16 residues. Trimming pared 0 bases from V and 8 bases from J, leaving 14 bases between. The germline gives CDR1 SGHVS, CDR2 FNYEAQ. In DNA, the CDR3 is TGTGCCAGCAGCTTAGCGCTGTTCACGAGGGATTCACCCCTCCACTTT. Translation gives CASSLALFTRDSPLHF. Full variable domain (rest looked up from reference TRBV7-6 and TRBJ1-6): GAGVSQSPRYKVTKRGQDVALRCDPISGHVSLYWYRQALGQGPEFLTYFNYEAQQDKSGLPNDRFSAERPEGSISTLTIQRTEQRDSAMYRCASSLALFTRDSPLHFGNGTRLTVT.

This rearrangement joins TRBV7-8 to TRBJ2-5; 8 nucleotides line up with TRBD1. Trimming removed 1 base from V and 3 bases from J; junction bases left unmatched: 4. This CDR3 is 15 amino acids long. Germline V gives CDR1 SGHVS, CDR2 FQNEAQ. The CDR3 sequence is CASSLGGQAEETQYF. The CDR3 DNA reads as TGTGCCAGCAGCTTAGGGGGACAGGCCGAAGAGACCCAGTACTTC.

The chain joins TRBV7-5 to TRBJ2-4; TRBD2, the D gene given by the table, was not confirmed from the DNA. TRBV7-5 is given as a pseudogene. This CDR3 comprises 15 residues. The CDR3, as DNA: TGTGTCAGAAGCTCCAATGGGGGGATTCGGGACATTCAGTACTTC. Protein: CVRSSNGGIRDIQYF.

The chain joins TRBV27 to TRBJ2-5; D tentatively fits TRBD1 or TRBD2 (5 bases each). The germline V gene has CDR1 MNHEY and CDR2 SMNVEV (reference sequence). Trimming removed 8 bases from V and 7 bases from J, with 17 bases in between. The CDR3 consists of 13 residues. CDR3 coding DNA: TGTGCCAGCCGCCTTGGGGGTTCTAGGACCCAGTACTTC. This encodes CASRLGGSRTQYF.

The chain is built from TRBV5-7 and TRBJ1-3, with 7 bases identical to TRBD1. TRBV5-7 is marked as an open reading frame, function uncertain. The V gene end was trimmed by 4 bases and the J gene end by 6 bases; junction bases not matched to a gene: 7. This CDR3 spans 14 amino acids. This chain's CDR3 is CASSPGGALNTIYF. CDR3 DNA: TGTGCCAGCAGCCCAGGGGGTGCGTTAAACACCATATATTTT.

V usage is TRBV7-2 and J usage is TRBJ2-1; 8 bases are shared with TRBD2. The germline CDR1 and CDR2 sequences are SGHTA and FQGNSA. The CDR3 contains 18 residues. The V segment lost 5 bases and the J segment 4 bases; nucleotides outside the gene matches: 16. CDR3 nucleotide sequence: TGTGCCAGCAGCGACCGGACTAAGGTAGCGGGGTATTACAATGAGCAGTTCTTC. It codes for CASSDRTKVAGYYNEQFF.

This rearrangement joins TRBV6-5 to TRBJ2-3; the D gene is possibly TRBD2 (5 bases). Trimming left V 2 bases short and J 0 bases short, with 6 bases between. Germline CDR1 MNHEY, CDR2 SVGAGI. This CDR3 contains 14 residues. As DNA, the CDR3 is TGTGCCAGCAGTTACCGGGGTAGCACAGATACGCAGTATTTT. Translating gives CASSYRGSTDTQYF.

The J gene is TRBJ1-1, the V gene TRBV28; maybe TRBD1 (6 bases). The V end was cut by 5 bases, the J end by 0 bases, with 19 bases between. Germline V gene lookup returns CDR1 MDHEN and CDR2 SYDVKM. The CDR3 runs 17 residues. Written as DNA, the CDR3 is TGTGCCAGCAGTCCCCTCGGCAGGGGCTCAATGAACACTGAAGCTTTCTTT. This gives the protein CASSPLGRGSMNTEAFF.

This clone was recorded once. The V gene is TRBV10-3, the J gene TRBJ2-7; TRBD1 matches at 7 bases. From germline, CDR1 is ENHRY and CDR2 SYGVKD. With V trimmed by 2 bases and J by 7 bases, 17 bases remained unmatched. This CDR3 region has 17 residues. This CDR3 is CAISEPTLQGSSLEQYF. The CDR3 nucleotides read TGTGCCATCAGTGAGCCTACCTTACAGGGGTCCTCCCTTGAGCAGTACTTC.

The chain is built from TRBV7-9 and TRBJ1-1; 7 bases are shared with TRBD1. CDR1 is SEHNR, CDR2 FQNEAQ, per germline (reference sequence). With V trimmed by 6 bases and J by 1 base, 17 bases remained unmatched. CDR3 length: 18 amino acids. Written as DNA, the CDR3 is TGTGCCAGCAGTCCCTCTCCCGGGACAGTAGCGACGAACACTGAAGCTTTCTTT. Translating it yields CASSPSPGTVATNTEAFF.

This chain links TRBV5-1 with TRBJ2-1; the match to TRBD1 covers 9 bases. The germline V gene encodes CDR1 SGHRS and CDR2 YFSETQ. V lost 0 bases, J lost 12 bases, and 4 bases stayed unmatched. This CDR3 has 13 amino acids. The CDR3 DNA follows: TGCGCCAGCAGCTTGGAGGGACAGGGTCGGCAGTTCTTC. This codes for CASSLEGQGRQFF.

CDR3 residues: CASSLEKGKTRGYTF. The CDR3 coding sequence is TGTGCCAGCAGTCTTGAGAAGGGGAAAACGCGGGGCTACACCTTC. The rearrangement links TRBV27 to TRBJ1-2, with D possibly matching TRBD1 (5 bases). V was clipped by 5 bases and J by 8 bases, with 21 bases between them. The CDR3 extends over 15 amino acids. Germline CDR1 and CDR2: MNHEY and SMNVEV (reference sequence).

This rearrangement joins TRBV5-4 to TRBJ2-2; a weak D match, TRBD2 (6 bases). Germline CDR1 is SGHNT and CDR2 is YYREEE (reference sequence). The CDR3 loop spans 14 amino acids. Trimming cost V 0 bases and J 5 bases, with 8 bases left between them. In nucleotides, the CDR3 is TGTGCCAGCAGCTTGGATGCGGGGACCGGGGAGCTGTTTTTT. Its translation is CASSLDAGTGELFF.

The genes are TRBV7-7 and TRBJ2-3; 7 nucleotides line up with TRBD2. The CDR3 sequence is 13 residues long. The trim removed 5 bases at V and 8 bases at J, leaving 7 bases unmatched. Germline values: CDR1 SSHAT, CDR2 FNYEAQ (reference sequence). The CDR3 reads CASSPGGLGTQYF. In nucleotides, the CDR3 is TGTGCCAGCAGCCCGGGAGGATTAGGTACGCAGTATTTT.

About this clone: This same CDR3 is encoded by further DNA sequences in the sample. The gene calls are TRBV7-6 and TRBJ1-4; 10 positions agree with TRBD1. The V gene's germline CDR1 is SGHVS and CDR2 FNYEAQ. The CDR3 consists of 18 residues. V was clipped by 5 bases and J by 0 bases; unmatched bases: 9. The CDR3 here is CASSPTGTGDATNEKLFF. CDR3 DNA: TGTGCCAGCAGCCCGACCGGGACAGGGGATGCAACTAATGAAAAACTGTTTTTT. Based on the CDR3 plus reference TRBV7-6 and TRBJ1-4, the full variable domain is GAGVSQSPRYKVTKRGQDVALRCDPISGHVSLYWYRQALGQGPEFLTYFNYEAQQDKSGLPNDRFSAERPEGSISTLTIQRTEQRDSAMYRCASSPTGTGDATNEKLFFGSGTQLSVL.

The V call is TRBV6-6, the J call TRBJ2-5; D may be TRBD2 (7 bases). The closer fit of TRBJ2-7 to the DNA end suggests the J call may be wrong. Germline values: CDR1 MNHNY, CDR2 SVGAGI (reference sequence). The CDR3 is 14 amino acids. The CDR3 nucleotides read TGTGCCAGCAGTACAGCGGGACAACTCTACGAGCAGTACTTC. Translated, it gives CASSTAGQLYEQYF.

The chain carries TRBV6-1 and TRBJ2-5, with D maybe TRBD2 (5 bases). CDR1 is MNHNS and CDR2 is SASEGT in the germline V gene. V gave up 4 bases and J gave up 5 bases, with 8 bases separating them. This CDR3 is built from 12 residues. This chain's CDR3 is CASSGGLETQYF. The CDR3 DNA is TGTGCCAGCAGTGGAGGACTCGAGACCCAGTACTTC.

This clone turned up a few times. The rearrangement links TRBV10-3 to TRBJ2-2; the D is unclear. Germline lookup yields CDR1 ENHRY and CDR2 SYGVKD. The CDR3 runs to 12 residues. V was trimmed by 0 bases and J by 12 bases, leaving 8 bases between them. CDR3 residues: CAISESGSKLFF. In nucleotides, the CDR3 is TGTGCCATCAGTGAGTCGGGCTCTAAGCTGTTTTTT.